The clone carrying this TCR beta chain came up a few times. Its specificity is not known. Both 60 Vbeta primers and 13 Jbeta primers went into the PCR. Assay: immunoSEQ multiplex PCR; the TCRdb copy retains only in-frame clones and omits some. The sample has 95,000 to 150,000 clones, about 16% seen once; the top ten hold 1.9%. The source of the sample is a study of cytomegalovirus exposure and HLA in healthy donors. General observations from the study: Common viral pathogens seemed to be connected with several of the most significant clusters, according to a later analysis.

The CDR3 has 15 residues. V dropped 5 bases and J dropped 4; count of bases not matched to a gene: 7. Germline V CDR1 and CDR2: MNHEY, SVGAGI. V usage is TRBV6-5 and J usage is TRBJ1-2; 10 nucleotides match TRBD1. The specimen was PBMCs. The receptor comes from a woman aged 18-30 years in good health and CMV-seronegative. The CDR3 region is CASSHRDRGTYGYTF. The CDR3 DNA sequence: TGTGCCAGCAGTCACAGGGACAGGGGAACCTATGGCTACACCTTC.